Given below is one TCR beta chain in context. What it recognizes is unknown. It may be a read error: a sequence one base away is much more abundant. The data belong to a study of regulatory T cells in long-lasting Graves disease. General study results and limits: TRBV28, TRBJ1-2 and TRBJ2-5 emerged as the favored segments in persistent disease.

The CDR3 extends over 16 amino acids. The V segment lost 5 bases and the J segment 7 bases; nucleotides outside the gene matches: 10. From germline, CDR1 is SGHAT and CDR2 FQNNGV. Arm-PCR of CDR3 regions and iRepertoire HTBI primers were the basis on which TCR beta libraries were built. TCRdb used MiXCR to reprocess the multiplex PCR reads, holding one entry per CDR3 protein. Of about 540,000 distinct CDR3 sequences listed, roughly 13% are singletons. Time point meaning: newly diagnosed GD, antithyroid drugs for less than 3 months. Extracted RNA from PBMCs served as the source of the TCR library. This sample also appeared in a second study, on T cells in Graves' hyperthyroidism and ophthalmopathy.

The receptor was derived from a man under 40 with Graves disease. The chain joins TRBV11-2 to TRBJ2-1, with 11 bases aligning to TRBD2. The sample in question was peripheral blood mononuclear cells (PBMCs), obtained at new diagnosis, from a patient treated with antithyroid drugs. The CDR3 loop is CASSLQLAGAENEQFF. CDR3 DNA sequence: TGTGCCAGCAGCCTTCAACTAGCGGGAGCGGAAAATGAGCAGTTCTTC.